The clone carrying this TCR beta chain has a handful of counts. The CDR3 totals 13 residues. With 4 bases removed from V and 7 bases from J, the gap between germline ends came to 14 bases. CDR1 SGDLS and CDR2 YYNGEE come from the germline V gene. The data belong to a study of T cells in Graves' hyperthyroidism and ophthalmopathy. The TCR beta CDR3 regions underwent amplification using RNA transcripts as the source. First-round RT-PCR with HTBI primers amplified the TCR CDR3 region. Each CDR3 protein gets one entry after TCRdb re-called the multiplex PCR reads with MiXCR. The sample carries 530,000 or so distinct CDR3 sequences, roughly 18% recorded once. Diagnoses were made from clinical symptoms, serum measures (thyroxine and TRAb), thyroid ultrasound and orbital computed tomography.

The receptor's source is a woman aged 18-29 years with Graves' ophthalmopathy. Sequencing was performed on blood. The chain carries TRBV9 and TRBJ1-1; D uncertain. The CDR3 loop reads CASSPTPGFEAFF. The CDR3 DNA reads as TGTGCCAGCAGCCCCACTCCGGGGTTTGAAGCTTTCTTT.